These T cell receptor beta chains were read from a single sample in a study of cytomegalovirus exposure and HLA in healthy donors. Assay used: immunoSEQ multiplex PCR; TCRdb lists only in-frame clones, some missing. The repertoire holds about 160,000 clones, with approximately 78% as singletons. The material sequenced was PBMCs. Source of these receptors: a woman in her twenties or thirties in good health and CMV-seropositive. Both conserved end residues are part of each CDR3. The order of the fields is D gene, clone size, J gene, V gene, CDR3 DNA, CDR3 protein. A D gene is named only where the DNA matches it firmly. Only part of the rows carry a size: once, few, many, or a class if the clone is expanded.

d_call: TRBD2; clone_size: few; j_call: TRBJ2-1; v_call: TRBV5-1; cdr3_nt: TGCGCCAGCAGCTTGGTTCCCGCTGACAGCGGGGGGGCTGGGGAGCAGTTCTTC; cdr3_aa: CASSLVPADSGGAGEQFF
d_call: NA; clone_size: NA; j_call: TRBJ2-1; v_call: TRBV19; cdr3_nt: TGTGCCAGTAGTATCTCCGGTTACAATGAGCAGTTCTTC; cdr3_aa: CASSISGYNEQFF
d_call: TRBD1; clone_size: NA; j_call: TRBJ1-5; v_call: TRBV25-1; cdr3_nt: TGTGCCAGCAGTACCGACAGGGCTTCCAATCAGCCCCAGCATTTT; cdr3_aa: CASSTDRASNQPQHF
d_call: NA; clone_size: NA; j_call: TRBJ1-1; v_call: TRBV7-9; cdr3_nt: TGTGCCAGCAGCTTAGGAGGGGGCACTGAAGCTTTCTTT; cdr3_aa: CASSLGGGTEAFF
d_call: NA; clone_size: once; j_call: TRBJ1-6; v_call: TRBV14; cdr3_nt: TGTGCCAGCAGCCAAACCCGGGTCGGATCACCCCTCCACTTT; cdr3_aa: CASSQTRVGSPLHF
d_call: NA; clone_size: few; j_call: TRBJ2-3; v_call: TRBV7-9; cdr3_nt: TGTTCCAGCAGCAATACAGGGTCCACAAACACAGATACGCAGTATTTT; cdr3_aa: CSSSNTGSTNTDTQYF
d_call: NA; clone_size: few; j_call: TRBJ1-6; v_call: TRBV23-1; cdr3_nt: TGCGCCAGCAGTCAATATAACGGGGGGCGACCCTCCTATAATTCACCCCTCCACTTT; cdr3_aa: CASSQYNGGRPSYNSPLHF
d_call: NA; clone_size: few; j_call: TRBJ1-6; v_call: TRBV4-2; cdr3_nt: TGTGCCAGCAGCCAAGGCAGGGGATTGAATTCACCCCTCCACTTT; cdr3_aa: CASSQGRGLNSPLHF
d_call: TRBD1; clone_size: NA; j_call: TRBJ1-4; v_call: TRBV6-6; cdr3_nt: TGTGCCAGCACAGCCGGACAGGGGGCAACTAATGAAAAACTGTTTTTT; cdr3_aa: CASTAGQGATNEKLFF
d_call: NA; clone_size: once; j_call: TRBJ2-3; v_call: TRBV29-1; cdr3_nt: TGCAGCGCCCGAACGGGGTTCACAGATACGCAGTATTTT; cdr3_aa: CSARTGFTDTQYF
d_call: TRBD1; clone_size: NA; j_call: TRBJ2-7; v_call: TRBV4-1; cdr3_nt: TGCGCCAGCAGCCAACTTCCGGGGACAGGGGGTCGAGAGCAGTACTTC; cdr3_aa: CASSQLPGTGGREQYF
d_call: TRBD1; clone_size: NA; j_call: TRBJ1-3; v_call: TRBV9; cdr3_nt: TGTGCCGGCAGCGCGGGGGGACAGGGGGATGGAAACACCATATATTTT; cdr3_aa: CAGSAGGQGDGNTIYF
d_call: NA; clone_size: NA; j_call: TRBJ2-1; v_call: TRBV6-1; cdr3_nt: TGTGCCAGCAGTGGATTGCGGGGGCCCAGCTCCTACAATGAGCAGTTCTTC; cdr3_aa: CASSGLRGPSSYNEQFF
d_call: TRBD1; clone_size: NA; j_call: TRBJ1-2; v_call: TRBV29-1; cdr3_nt: TGCAGCGTTGCTGATTCGGACAGGGGATTCTATGGCTACACCTTC; cdr3_aa: CSVADSDRGFYGYTF
d_call: NA; clone_size: NA; j_call: TRBJ1-2; v_call: TRBV15; cdr3_nt: TGTGCCACCAGCAGAGGACAGGCCTATGGCTACACCTTC; cdr3_aa: CATSRGQAYGYTF
d_call: NA; clone_size: NA; j_call: TRBJ1-4; v_call: TRBV9; cdr3_nt: TGTGCCAGCAGCTCCGGGGGAAGTCCTAATGAAAAACTGTTTTTT; cdr3_aa: CASSSGGSPNEKLFF
d_call: NA; clone_size: NA; j_call: TRBJ2-7; v_call: TRBV30; cdr3_nt: TGTGCCTGGAGTGTACCGAGGAGGGATCACTACGAGCAGTACTTC; cdr3_aa: CAWSVPRRDHYEQYF
d_call: NA; clone_size: NA; j_call: TRBJ2-5; v_call: TRBV7-3; cdr3_nt: TGTGCCAGCAGCAGAACCCCTGGTAACGGAGAGACCCAGTACTTC; cdr3_aa: CASSRTPGNGETQYF
d_call: NA; clone_size: NA; j_call: TRBJ2-5; v_call: TRBV5-1; cdr3_nt: TGCGCCAGCAGCTTCGGGGTGGGGCAAGAGACCCAGTACTTC; cdr3_aa: CASSFGVGQETQYF
d_call: TRBD2; clone_size: NA; j_call: TRBJ2-7; v_call: TRBV4-1; cdr3_nt: TGCGCCAGCAGCCAACGACTAGCGGGGGTGAAAACCTACGAGCAGTACTTC; cdr3_aa: CASSQRLAGVKTYEQYF
d_call: NA; clone_size: NA; j_call: TRBJ1-2; v_call: TRBV6-6; cdr3_nt: TGTGCCAGCAGTTATCTCGAGCAGGCAATGGGTGGCTACACCTTC; cdr3_aa: CASSYLEQAMGGYTF
d_call: TRBD2; clone_size: once; j_call: TRBJ2-1; v_call: TRBV7-8; cdr3_nt: TGTGCCAGCAGCCCCCGAAATGGGGAGGGGTACAATGAGCAGTTCTTC; cdr3_aa: CASSPRNGEGYNEQFF
d_call: NA; clone_size: NA; j_call: TRBJ2-5; v_call: TRBV10-3; cdr3_nt: TGTGCCATCACCTCCGGAGGGGCGGAGACCCAGTACTTC; cdr3_aa: CAITSGGAETQYF
d_call: NA; clone_size: NA; j_call: TRBJ1-5; v_call: TRBV4-1; cdr3_nt: TGCGCCAGCAGCCAAGGTAACAGATTAAATAGCAATCAGCCCCAGCATTTT; cdr3_aa: CASSQGNRLNSNQPQHF
d_call: TRBD1; clone_size: NA; j_call: TRBJ2-7; v_call: TRBV11-1; cdr3_nt: TGTGCCAGCAGCTTAAGAACCCCAGGGGGCGGGGACGAGCAGTACTTC; cdr3_aa: CASSLRTPGGGDEQYF
d_call: NA; clone_size: NA; j_call: TRBJ2-2; v_call: TRBV5-1; cdr3_nt: TGCGCCAGCAGACAGGGATGGTACACCGGGGAGCTGTTTTTT; cdr3_aa: CASRQGWYTGELFF
d_call: TRBD1; clone_size: NA; j_call: TRBJ1-6; v_call: TRBV7-9; cdr3_nt: TGTTCCAGCAGCGCGGGACAGAATAGGGATTCACCCCTCCACTTT; cdr3_aa: CSSSAGQNRDSPLHF
d_call: TRBD1; clone_size: NA; j_call: TRBJ1-6; v_call: TRBV7-2; cdr3_nt: TGTGCCAGCAGCTCTCGCTCGGGACAGGGGTCTTCACCCCTCCACTTT; cdr3_aa: CASSSRSGQGSSPLHF
d_call: TRBD2; clone_size: NA; j_call: TRBJ2-2; v_call: TRBV6-1; cdr3_nt: TGTGCCAGCAGGAGCGGGGGACGCGGCACCGGGGAGCTGTTTTTT; cdr3_aa: CASRSGGRGTGELFF
d_call: NA; clone_size: few; j_call: TRBJ2-6; v_call: TRBV9; cdr3_nt: TGTGCCAGCAGCCTATGGACGGGAGCTGGGGCCAACGTCCTGACTTTC; cdr3_aa: CASSLWTGAGANVLTF
d_call: NA; clone_size: NA; j_call: TRBJ1-3; v_call: TRBV6-5; cdr3_nt: TGTGCCAGCAGTTACGGCAGTTCAGGGACTGGAAACACCATATATTTT; cdr3_aa: CASSYGSSGTGNTIYF
d_call: NA; clone_size: NA; j_call: TRBJ2-5; v_call: TRBV5-1; cdr3_nt: TGCGCCAGCAGCTTGGTGACGGGTCTAGAGACCCAGTACTTC; cdr3_aa: CASSLVTGLETQYF
d_call: NA; clone_size: NA; j_call: TRBJ1-5; v_call: TRBV7-9; cdr3_nt: TGTGCCAGCAGCTTAGCACCTCTAGGGCCCCAGCATTTT; cdr3_aa: CASSLAPLGPQHF
d_call: NA; clone_size: NA; j_call: TRBJ1-1; v_call: TRBV6-5; cdr3_nt: TGTGCCAGCATCCCCCAACAGGGCTGGGGCACTGAAGCTTTCTTT; cdr3_aa: CASIPQQGWGTEAFF
d_call: TRBD1; clone_size: NA; j_call: TRBJ1-6; v_call: TRBV9; cdr3_nt: TGTGCCAGCAGCGTAGACCCCGGAGGGGCAGGGGGGTATTCACCCCTCCACTTT; cdr3_aa: CASSVDPGGAGGYSPLHF
d_call: NA; clone_size: NA; j_call: TRBJ2-7; v_call: TRBV10-1; cdr3_nt: TGCGCCAGCAGTGGGACAGTTGACGAGCAGTACTTC; cdr3_aa: CASSGTVDEQYF
d_call: NA; clone_size: NA; j_call: TRBJ1-5; v_call: TRBV7-9; cdr3_nt: TGTGCCAGCAGCTTAGGCAGACACGGGGGTCAGCCCCAGCATTTT; cdr3_aa: CASSLGRHGGQPQHF
d_call: TRBD2; clone_size: NA; j_call: TRBJ2-5; v_call: TRBV6-5; cdr3_nt: TGTGCCAGCAGCTCAGGACACGGCGGGAGAGAGACCCAGTACTTC; cdr3_aa: CASSSGHGGRETQYF
d_call: TRBD1; clone_size: NA; j_call: TRBJ1-5; v_call: TRBV30; cdr3_nt: TGTGCCTGGGCCCCCTTTGGGACAGTGGGTCAGCCCCAGCATTTT; cdr3_aa: CAWAPFGTVGQPQHF
d_call: TRBD1; clone_size: once; j_call: TRBJ2-1; v_call: TRBV13; cdr3_nt: TGTGCCAGCAGCTTCATCTCGGCGACAGGGGGTTCCTACAATGAGCAGTTCTTC; cdr3_aa: CASSFISATGGSYNEQFF
d_call: NA; clone_size: NA; j_call: TRBJ2-7; v_call: TRBV29-1; cdr3_nt: TGCAGCGTCATTATCTACTCAGGCTACGAGCAGTACTTC; cdr3_aa: CSVIIYSGYEQYF
d_call: NA; clone_size: few; j_call: TRBJ1-1; v_call: TRBV11-1; cdr3_nt: TGTGCCAGCAGCCGTCCCGGGGAAGGTTTACCTGAAGCTTTCTTT; cdr3_aa: CASSRPGEGLPEAFF
d_call: NA; clone_size: once; j_call: TRBJ1-1; v_call: TRBV9; cdr3_nt: TGTGCCAGCAGCCCCGGGGGGGTTGGTACTGAAGCTTTCTTT; cdr3_aa: CASSPGGVGTEAFF
d_call: TRBD2; clone_size: NA; j_call: TRBJ2-7; v_call: TRBV10-3; cdr3_nt: TGTGCCATCAGTGATTATAGCGGGGGAAGCTCCTACGAGCAGTACTTC; cdr3_aa: CAISDYSGGSSYEQYF